This T cell receptor beta chain stems from a study of monozygotic twins with inflammatory bowel disease. TCRdb reprocessed the 5' RACE reads, with one entry per CDR3 protein and no DNA. The sample table includes some 330,000 distinct CDR3 sequences. Each donor supplied roughly 2.5 ml of blood. Material: blood. This clonotype was sampled from a human donor with ulcerative colitis or Crohn's disease, or a healthy co-twin of an affected twin (not recorded which).

CDR3 in amino acids: CASSVQGDQPQHF. This chain links TRBV5-1 with TRBJ1-5; no DNA is available, so the TRBD1 call from TCRdb remains unchecked. Germline values: CDR1 SGHRS, CDR2 YFSETQ. The CDR3 loop spans 13 amino acids.